These T cell receptor beta chains were read from a single sample in a study of long-term antiretroviral therapy in people with HIV. Sequencing used immunoSEQ multiplex PCR; TCRdb keeps in-frame clones, though not all of them. The table lists roughly 24,000 clones, 85% of them singletons. The sample was unsorted PBMCs, taken 1.6 years after starting antiretroviral therapy. The receptor set was obtained from a man aged 35-49 years with HIV. Both conserved end residues are part of each CDR3. D genes are given only for firm matches. Clone size is given for some rows only: seen once, a few or many times, or a class if the clone is expanded.

-	-	TRBV6-1	TRBJ2-5	TGTGCCAGCAGTGGGGACAGCGGGCCCAAGACCCAGTACTTC	CASSGDSGPKTQYF
-	-	TRBV28	TRBJ1-5	TGTGCCAGCAGGGGGGGGGAGGATAGCAATCAGCCCCAGCATTTT	CASRGGEDSNQPQHF
TRBD1	-	TRBV2	TRBJ1-4	TGTGCCAGCAGTGGGGGACAGGAGGCAACTAATGAAAAACTGTTTTTT	CASSGGQEATNEKLFF
-	-	TRBV7-8	TRBJ2-2	TGTGCCAGCAGCTACCCCGGGATCCTCGATGCCGGGGAGCTGTTTTTT	CASSYPGILDAGELFF
-	-	TRBV5-1	TRBJ1-4	TGCGCCAGCAGTTATACCTCGGGGGTCAAAGAAAAACTGTTTTTT	CASSYTSGVKEKLFF
TRBD1	-	TRBV6-5	TRBJ2-7	TGTGCCAGCAGGGGACAGGGAGCCTACGAGCAGTACTTC	CASRGQGAYEQYF
-	-	TRBV6-1	TRBJ1-5	TGTGCCAGCAGTGAAGCGGGGTGGCAGCTCAATCAGCCCCAGCATTTT	CASSEAGWQLNQPQHF
-	-	TRBV14	TRBJ2-2	TGTGCCAGCAGCCGGAACACCGGGGAGCTGTTTTTT	CASSRNTGELFF
TRBD1	-	TRBV25-1	TRBJ1-4	TGTGCCAGCAGCTGGACAGGGGAGTCCGAAAAACTGTTTTTT	CASSWTGESEKLFF
TRBD2	-	TRBV19	TRBJ2-5	TGTGCCAGTAGTCCGGGGACTAGCGGACAAGAGACCCAGTACTTC	CASSPGTSGQETQYF
TRBD2	-	TRBV10-2	TRBJ2-5	TGCGCCAGCAGCCTTAGACTAGCGGGAGGCTCGGAGACCCAGTACTTC	CASSLRLAGGSETQYF
TRBD1	-	TRBV12-5	TRBJ2-7	TGTGCTAGTGGTTTGGCCGGGACAGGGCCCTACGAGCAGTACTTC	CASGLAGTGPYEQYF
-	-	TRBV5-1	TRBJ2-3	TGCGCCAGCAGCCCAGGGGGGGCACCAAGCACAGATACGCAGTATTTT	CASSPGGAPSTDTQYF
-	-	TRBV6-5	TRBJ1-1	TGTGCCAGCAGTTACATTCAGCCCCGAGGTCGGACTGAAGCTTTCTTT	CASSYIQPRGRTEAFF
-	-	TRBV5-1	TRBJ2-3	TGCGCCAGCAGCCCCTCAGGGGGAGGGGGGCGCACAGATACGCAGTATTTT	CASSPSGGGGRTDTQYF
-	-	TRBV30	TRBJ2-6	TGTGCCTGGATGGAAGGGCTTCTAGGAGGGGCCAACGTCCTGACTTTC	CAWMEGLLGGANVLTF
TRBD1	-	TRBV7-9	TRBJ2-5	TGTGCCAGCAGCTCTGTGACAGGGGCAGAGACCCAGTACTTC	CASSSVTGAETQYF
TRBD2	-	TRBV9	TRBJ2-3	TGTGCCAGCAGCGTAGGACTAGCGGGAGTAGGCACAGATACGCAGTATTTT	CASSVGLAGVGTDTQYF
-	-	TRBV6-5	TRBJ1-1	TGTGCCAGCAGGGAGACGGACAGATTGAACACTGAAGCTTTCTTT	CASRETDRLNTEAFF
-	-	TRBV19	TRBJ2-2	TGTGCCAGTAGTTGGACAGCGAACACCGGGGAGCTGTTTTTT	CASSWTANTGELFF
TRBD1	-	TRBV28	TRBJ1-6	TGTGCCAGCAGTCCCCCGGACAGGTTGGGACCTAATTCACCCCTCCACTTT	CASSPPDRLGPNSPLHF
TRBD1	-	TRBV6-5	TRBJ2-7	TGTGCCAGCAGTTATGGGACAGGGGACAACGAGCAGTACTTC	CASSYGTGDNEQYF
TRBD1	-	TRBV18	TRBJ1-1	TGTGCCAGCTCACGACCAGACAGGGGAGGAGGCACTGAAGCTTTCTTT	CASSRPDRGGGTEAFF
-	once	TRBV4-1	TRBJ1-1	TGCGCCAGCAGCCAAGGCAGGAACACTGAAGCTTTCTTT	CASSQGRNTEAFF
-	-	TRBV27	TRBJ2-4	TGTGCCAGCAGTTTGCGGGGTCAAAACATTCAGTACTTC	CASSLRGQNIQYF
-	-	TRBV30	TRBJ2-7	TGTGCCTGGAGACAGGGGACTGGTGAGCAGTACTTC	CAWRQGTGEQYF
-	-	TRBV7-3	TRBJ2-2	TGTGCCAGCAGCTTACGGGGAGGCGCGAACACCGGGGAGCTGTTTTTT	CASSLRGGANTGELFF
-	-	TRBV2	TRBJ2-7	TGTGCCAGCAGTGGGGCGGGACTGTCCTCCTACGAGCAGTACTTC	CASSGAGLSSYEQYF
TRBD1	-	TRBV9	TRBJ2-1	TGTGCCAGCAGCGTAGGTGACGACAGGGGGGAGGTTGAGCAGTTCTTC	CASSVGDDRGEVEQFF